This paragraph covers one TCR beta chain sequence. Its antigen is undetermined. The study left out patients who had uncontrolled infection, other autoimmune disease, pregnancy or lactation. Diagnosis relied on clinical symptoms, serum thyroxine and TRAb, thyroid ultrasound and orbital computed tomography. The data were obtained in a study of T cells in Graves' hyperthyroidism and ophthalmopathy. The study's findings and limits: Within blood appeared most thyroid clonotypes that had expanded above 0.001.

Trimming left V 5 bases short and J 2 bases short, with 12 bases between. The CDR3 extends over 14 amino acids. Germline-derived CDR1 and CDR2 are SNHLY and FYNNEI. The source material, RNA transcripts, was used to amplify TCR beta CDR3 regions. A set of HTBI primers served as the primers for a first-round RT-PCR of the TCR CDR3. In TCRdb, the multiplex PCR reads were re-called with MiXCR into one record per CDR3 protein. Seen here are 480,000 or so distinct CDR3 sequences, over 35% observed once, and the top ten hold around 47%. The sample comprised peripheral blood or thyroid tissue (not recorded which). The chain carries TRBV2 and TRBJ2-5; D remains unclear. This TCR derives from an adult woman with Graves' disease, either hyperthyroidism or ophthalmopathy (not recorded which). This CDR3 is CASSRQLPQETQYF. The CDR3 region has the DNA TGTGCCAGCAGTCGGCAGCTACCACAAGAGACCCAGTACTTC. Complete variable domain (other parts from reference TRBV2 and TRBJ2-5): EPEVTQTPSHQVTQMGQEVILRCVPISNHLYFYWYRQILGQKVEFLVSFYNNEISEKSEIFDDQFSVERPDGSNFTLKIRSTKLEDSAMYFCASSRQLPQETQYFGPGTRLLVL.